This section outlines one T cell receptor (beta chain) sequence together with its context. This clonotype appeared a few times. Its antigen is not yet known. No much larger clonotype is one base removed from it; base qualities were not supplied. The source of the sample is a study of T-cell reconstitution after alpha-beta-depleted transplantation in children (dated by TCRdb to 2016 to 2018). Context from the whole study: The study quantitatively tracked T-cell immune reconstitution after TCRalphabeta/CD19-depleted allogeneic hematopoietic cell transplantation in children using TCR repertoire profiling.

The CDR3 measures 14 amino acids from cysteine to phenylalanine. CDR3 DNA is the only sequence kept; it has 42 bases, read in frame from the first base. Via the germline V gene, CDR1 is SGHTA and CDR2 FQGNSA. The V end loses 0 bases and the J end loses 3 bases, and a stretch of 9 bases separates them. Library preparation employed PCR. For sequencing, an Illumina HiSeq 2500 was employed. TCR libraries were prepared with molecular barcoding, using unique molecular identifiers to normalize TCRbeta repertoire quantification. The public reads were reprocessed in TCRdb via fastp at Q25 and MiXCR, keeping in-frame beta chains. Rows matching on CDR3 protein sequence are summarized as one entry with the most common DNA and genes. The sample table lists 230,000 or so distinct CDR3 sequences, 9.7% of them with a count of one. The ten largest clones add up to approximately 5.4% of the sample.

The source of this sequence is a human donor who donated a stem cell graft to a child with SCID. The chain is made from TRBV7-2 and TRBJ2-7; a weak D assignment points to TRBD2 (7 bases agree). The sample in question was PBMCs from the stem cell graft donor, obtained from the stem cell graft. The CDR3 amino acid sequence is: CASSLAGGHYEQYF. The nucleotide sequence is TGTGCCAGCAGCTTAGCGGGGGGGCACTACGAGCAGTACTTC.